This T cell receptor beta chain was found in a study of cytomegalovirus exposure and HLA in healthy donors. This clone was counted a few times. CDR1 is MNHEY, CDR2 SVGAGI, per germline. Between the trimmed V and J ends, which lost 5 bases and 7 bases, there was a span of 13 bases. This CDR3 has 13 residues. In the PCR, 60 Vbeta and 13 Jbeta primers were used. Method: immunoSEQ multiplex PCR; TCRdb's copy keeps in-frame clones and lacks some. The sample lists tens of thousands of clones; more than 60% were seen once. What was sequenced was PBMCs. The receptor was isolated from a male donor in good health and CMV-seropositive. This chain links TRBV6-5 with TRBJ2-3; D remains ambiguous. The CDR3 reads CASSPAAEYTQYF. CDR3 nucleotide sequence: TGTGCCAGCAGTCCGGCTGCGGAGTATACGCAGTATTTT.